This T cell receptor beta chain was captured in a study of T cell repertoires in cytomegalovirus infection. This CDR3 is built from 13 residues. The germline V and J ends were trimmed by 6 bases and 3 bases, with 11 bases remaining between them. Germline assignment: CDR1 SNHLY and CDR2 FYNNEI. With respect to this clonotype: What it recognizes is unknown.

Each CDR3 protein is one row after TCRdb ran MiXCR on the reads. The table lists approximately 730,000 distinct CDR3 sequences, approximately 33% of them singletons. J is TRBJ1-1 and V is TRBV2, with D unclear. The receptor was isolated from a human donor in good health (CMV status not recorded). Some clones in this sample may be carry-over from other donors' samples. Sequenced here: cultured PBMCs, sampled from culture after CMV antigen stimulation. The CDR3 protein is CASRTFEDTEAFF. CDR3 in DNA: TGTGCCAGCAGGACCTTTGAGGACACTGAAGCTTTCTTT.